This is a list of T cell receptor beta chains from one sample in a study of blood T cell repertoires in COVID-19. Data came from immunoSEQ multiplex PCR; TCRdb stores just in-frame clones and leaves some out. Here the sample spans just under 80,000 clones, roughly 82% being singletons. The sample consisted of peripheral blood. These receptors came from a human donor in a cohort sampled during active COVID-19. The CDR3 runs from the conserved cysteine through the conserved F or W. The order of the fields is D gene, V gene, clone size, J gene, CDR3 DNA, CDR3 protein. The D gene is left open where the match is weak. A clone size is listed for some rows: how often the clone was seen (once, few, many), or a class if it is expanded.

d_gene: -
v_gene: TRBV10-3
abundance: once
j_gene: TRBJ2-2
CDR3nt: TGTGCCATCACCACCAAGACAGGAACCGGGGAGCTGTTTTTT
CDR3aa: CAITTKTGTGELFF

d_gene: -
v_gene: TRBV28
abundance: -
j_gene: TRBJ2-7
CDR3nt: TGTGCCAGCAGTCAGGAACTCTACGAGCAGTACTTC
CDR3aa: CASSQELYEQYF

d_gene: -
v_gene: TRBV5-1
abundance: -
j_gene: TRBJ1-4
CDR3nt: TGCGCCAGCAGCTTGGGGACAAAGGCTACTAATGAAAAACTGTTTTTT
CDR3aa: CASSLGTKATNEKLFF

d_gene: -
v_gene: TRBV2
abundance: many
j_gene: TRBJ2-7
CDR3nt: TGTGCCAGCAGTGAGATGTCACGGGTCTACGAGCAGTACTTC
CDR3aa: CASSEMSRVYEQYF

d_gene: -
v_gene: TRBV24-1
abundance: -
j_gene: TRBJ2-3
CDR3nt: TGTGCCACCAGTGATTCCGCAGAGGACACAGATACGCAGTATTTT
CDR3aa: CATSDSAEDTDTQYF

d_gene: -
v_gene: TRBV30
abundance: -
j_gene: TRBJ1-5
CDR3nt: TGTGCCTGGAGTGCAGGGTTAAGCAATCAGCCCCAGCATTTT
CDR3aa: CAWSAGLSNQPQHF

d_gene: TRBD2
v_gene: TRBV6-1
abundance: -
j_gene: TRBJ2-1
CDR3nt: TGTGCCAGCAGTGAAGCTCCTGGACTAGGACTTTACAATGAGCAGTTCTTC
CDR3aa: CASSEAPGLGLYNEQFF

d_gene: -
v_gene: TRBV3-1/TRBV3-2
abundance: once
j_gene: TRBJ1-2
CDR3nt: TGTGCCAGCAGCCTCCGTAGTTTCGGCTACACCTTC
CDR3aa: CASSLRSFGYTF

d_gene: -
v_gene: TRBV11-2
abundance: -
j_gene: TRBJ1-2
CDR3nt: TGTGCCAGCAGCCTGGGTAGGGGCGCTAACTATGGCTACACCTTC
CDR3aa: CASSLGRGANYGYTF

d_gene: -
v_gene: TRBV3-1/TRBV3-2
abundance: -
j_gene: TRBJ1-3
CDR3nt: TGTGCCAGCAGCCCTCAGGGGTTTGGAAACACCATATATTTT
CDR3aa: CASSPQGFGNTIYF

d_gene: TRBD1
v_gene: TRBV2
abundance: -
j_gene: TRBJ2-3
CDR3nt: TGTGCCAGCAGTGCTATCCGGACAGGATTCACAGATACGCAGTATTTT
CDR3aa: CASSAIRTGFTDTQYF

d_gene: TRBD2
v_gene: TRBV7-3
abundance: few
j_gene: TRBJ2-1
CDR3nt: TGTGCCAGCAGCTTAAATCTAGCGGGAGACAATGAGCAGTTCTTC
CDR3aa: CASSLNLAGDNEQFF

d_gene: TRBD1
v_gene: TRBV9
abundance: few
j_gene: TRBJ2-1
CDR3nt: TGTGCCAGCAGCTCCCGCGGACAGGGGGGAAGGAATGAGCAGTTCTTC
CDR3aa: CASSSRGQGGRNEQFF

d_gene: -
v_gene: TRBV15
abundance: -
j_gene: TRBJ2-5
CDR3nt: TGTGCCACCAGCAAAGCGGCCAAGACCCAGTACTTC
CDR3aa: CATSKAAKTQYF

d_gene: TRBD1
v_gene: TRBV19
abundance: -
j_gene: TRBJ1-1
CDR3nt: TGTGCCACCACCCGGGACAGGGGGACTGAAGCTTTCTTT
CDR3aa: CATTRDRGTEAFF

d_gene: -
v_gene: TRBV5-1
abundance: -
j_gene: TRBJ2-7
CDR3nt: TGCGCCAGCAGCTCAGAACCAGGGTTGGCCTACGAGCAGTACTTC
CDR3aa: CASSSEPGLAYEQYF

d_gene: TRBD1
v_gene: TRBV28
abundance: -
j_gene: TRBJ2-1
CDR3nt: TGTGCCAGCAGTTCTCCGGACAGGGGTTGGAATGAGCAGTTCTTC
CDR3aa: CASSSPDRGWNEQFF

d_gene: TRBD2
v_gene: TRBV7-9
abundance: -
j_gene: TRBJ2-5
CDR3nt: TGTGCCAGCAGCCCTTGGGGGGGGAGGGCCGCCGAGGAGACCCAGTACTTC
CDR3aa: CASSPWGGRAAEETQYF

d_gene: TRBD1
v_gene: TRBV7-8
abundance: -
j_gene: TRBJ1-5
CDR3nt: TGTGCCAGCAGCGCGAGACAGGGGATAAGCAATCAGCCCCAGCATTTT
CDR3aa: CASSARQGISNQPQHF

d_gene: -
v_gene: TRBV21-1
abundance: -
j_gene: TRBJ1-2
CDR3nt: TGTGCCAGCCAAGGGGGACCCCCGGGCTATGGCTACACCTTC
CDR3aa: CASQGGPPGYGYTF

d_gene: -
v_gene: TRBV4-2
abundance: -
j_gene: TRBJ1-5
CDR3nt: TGTGCCAGCAGCCAAGAGTTCAGGACTAATCAGCCCCAGCATTTT
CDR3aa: CASSQEFRTNQPQHF

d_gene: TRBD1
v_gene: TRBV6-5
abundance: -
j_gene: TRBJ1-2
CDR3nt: TGTGCCAGCAGTCCCAACCCACAGGGGAGTAACACCTTC
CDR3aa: CASSPNPQGSNTF

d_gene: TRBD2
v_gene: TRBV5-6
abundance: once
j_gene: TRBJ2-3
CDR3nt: TGTGCCAGCAGCTTGGGTAGCGGGGGGAACACAGATACGCAGTATTTT
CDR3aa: CASSLGSGGNTDTQYF

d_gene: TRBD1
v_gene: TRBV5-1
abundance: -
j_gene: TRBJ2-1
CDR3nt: TGCGCCAGCAGCCTTACCGGGACAGGGGTAGATGAGCAGTTCTTC
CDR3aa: CASSLTGTGVDEQFF

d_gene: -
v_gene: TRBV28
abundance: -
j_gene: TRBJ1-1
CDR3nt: TGTGCCAGCAGTGAGCCTCCGGGGAACACTGAAGCTTTCTTT
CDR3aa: CASSEPPGNTEAFF

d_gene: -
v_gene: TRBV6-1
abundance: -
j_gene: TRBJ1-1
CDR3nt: TGTGCCAGCAGTGAAGCGCTTCTGGTGGCCGGGACTGAAGCTTTCTTT
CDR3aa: CASSEALLVAGTEAFF

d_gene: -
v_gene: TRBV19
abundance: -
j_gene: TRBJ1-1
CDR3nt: TGTGCCAGTAGTATGTCGGCGGGGAACACTGAAGCTTTCTTT
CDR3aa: CASSMSAGNTEAFF

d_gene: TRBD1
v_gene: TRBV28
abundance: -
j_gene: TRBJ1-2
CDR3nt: TGTGCCAGTGCTCCGGGACAGTCTTATGGCTACACCTTC
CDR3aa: CASAPGQSYGYTF

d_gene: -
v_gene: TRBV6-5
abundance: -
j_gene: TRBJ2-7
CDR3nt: TGTGCCAGCAGTTATAATACCGCTAGCGACGAGCAGTACTTC
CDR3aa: CASSYNTASDEQYF

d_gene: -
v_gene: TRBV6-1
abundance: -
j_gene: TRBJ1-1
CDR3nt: TGTGCCAGCAGTGAAATCCGGCAGGGCGATGAAGCTTTCTTT
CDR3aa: CASSEIRQGDEAFF

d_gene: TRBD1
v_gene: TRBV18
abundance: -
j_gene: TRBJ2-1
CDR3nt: TGTGCCAGCTCACCACCCGGGACAGGATCTGGTAATGAGCAGTTCTTC
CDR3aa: CASSPPGTGSGNEQFF

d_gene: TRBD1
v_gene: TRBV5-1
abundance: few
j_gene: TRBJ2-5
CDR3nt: TGCGCCAGCCGGGACAGTAATCAAGAGACCCAGTACTTC
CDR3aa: CASRDSNQETQYF

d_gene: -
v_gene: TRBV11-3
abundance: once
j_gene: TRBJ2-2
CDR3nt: TGTGCCAGCAGCTTAATGACTAGCACCGGGGAGCTGTTTTTT
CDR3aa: CASSLMTSTGELFF

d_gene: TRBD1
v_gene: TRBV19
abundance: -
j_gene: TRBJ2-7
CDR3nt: TGTGCCAGTAGGCCGGGACAGGGGGCTCGGTCCTACGAGCAGTACTTC
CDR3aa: CASRPGQGARSYEQYF

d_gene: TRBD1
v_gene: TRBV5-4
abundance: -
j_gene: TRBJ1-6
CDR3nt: TGTGCCAGCAGCCGACAGGGATGGGATTCACCCCTCCACTTT
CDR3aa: CASSRQGWDSPLHF

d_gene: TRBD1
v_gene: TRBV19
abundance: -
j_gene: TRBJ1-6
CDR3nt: TGTGCCAGTAGCTGGGACAGTCGGGATTCACCCCTCCACTTT
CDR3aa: CASSWDSRDSPLHF

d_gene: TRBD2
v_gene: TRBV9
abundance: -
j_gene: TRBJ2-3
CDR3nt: TGTGCCAGCAGCGCCGGACTAGCGGTAAAGTTGGGGACAGATACGCAGTATTTT
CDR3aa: CASSAGLAVKLGTDTQYF

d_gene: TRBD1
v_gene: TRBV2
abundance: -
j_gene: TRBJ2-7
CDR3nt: TGTGCCAGCAGCTTAGCGGACAGGGGCACCTACGAGCAGTACTTC
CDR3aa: CASSLADRGTYEQYF

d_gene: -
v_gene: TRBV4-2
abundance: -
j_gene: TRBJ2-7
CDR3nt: TGTGCCAGCAGCCAAGGGCCTGGGGCTGCCTACGAGCAGTACTTC
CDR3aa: CASSQGPGAAYEQYF

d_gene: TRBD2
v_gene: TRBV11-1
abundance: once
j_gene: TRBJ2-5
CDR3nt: TGTGCCAGCAGCGGGGGGACTAGCTGGGAGACCCAGTACTTC
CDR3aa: CASSGGTSWETQYF

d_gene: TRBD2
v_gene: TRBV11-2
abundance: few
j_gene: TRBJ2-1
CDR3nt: TGTGCCAGCAGCTTTACTAGCGGAACGTACAATGAGCAGTTCTTC
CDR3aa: CASSFTSGTYNEQFF

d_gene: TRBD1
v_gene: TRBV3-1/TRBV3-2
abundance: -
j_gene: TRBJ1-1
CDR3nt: TGTGCCAGCAGCCTACGACAGGGGGCGGGTGAAGCTTTCTTT
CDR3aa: CASSLRQGAGEAFF

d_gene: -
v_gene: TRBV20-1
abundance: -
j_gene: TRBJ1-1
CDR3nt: TGCAGTGCTAGACACTTCGGGGGGCTGTTCTTT
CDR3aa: CSARHFGGLFF

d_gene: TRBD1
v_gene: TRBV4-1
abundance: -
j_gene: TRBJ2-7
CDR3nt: TGCGCCAGCAGCCAAGAACCCCTACAGGGGGCGAGAGAGCAGTACTTC
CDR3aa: CASSQEPLQGAREQYF

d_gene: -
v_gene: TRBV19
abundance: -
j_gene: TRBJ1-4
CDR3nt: TGTGCCAGTAGTATTGGGGCCTCTGAAAAACTGTTTTTT
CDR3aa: CASSIGASEKLFF

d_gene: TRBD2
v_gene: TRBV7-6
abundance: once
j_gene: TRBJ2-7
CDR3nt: TGTGCCAGCAGCTCCGCGAGCGGGAGCTCCTACGAGCAGTACTTC
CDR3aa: CASSSASGSSYEQYF

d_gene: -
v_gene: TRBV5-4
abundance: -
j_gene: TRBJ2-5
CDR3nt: TGTGCCAGCAGCCTCCCCCAAGAGACCCAGTACTTC
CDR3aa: CASSLPQETQYF

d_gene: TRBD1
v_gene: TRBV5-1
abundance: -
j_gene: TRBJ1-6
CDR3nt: TGCGCCAGCAGCTTGGGGGGACAGAGGGATTCACCCCTCCACTTT
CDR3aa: CASSLGGQRDSPLHF

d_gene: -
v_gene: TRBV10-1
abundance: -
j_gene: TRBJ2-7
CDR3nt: TGCGCCAGCAGTGAGGGCGGCTCCTACGAGCAGTACTTC
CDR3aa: CASSEGGSYEQYF

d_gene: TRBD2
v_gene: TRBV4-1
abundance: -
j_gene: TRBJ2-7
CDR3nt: TGCGCCAGCAGCCAGAAGCGGGAGGGGTTGTACGAGCAGTACTTC
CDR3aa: CASSQKREGLYEQYF